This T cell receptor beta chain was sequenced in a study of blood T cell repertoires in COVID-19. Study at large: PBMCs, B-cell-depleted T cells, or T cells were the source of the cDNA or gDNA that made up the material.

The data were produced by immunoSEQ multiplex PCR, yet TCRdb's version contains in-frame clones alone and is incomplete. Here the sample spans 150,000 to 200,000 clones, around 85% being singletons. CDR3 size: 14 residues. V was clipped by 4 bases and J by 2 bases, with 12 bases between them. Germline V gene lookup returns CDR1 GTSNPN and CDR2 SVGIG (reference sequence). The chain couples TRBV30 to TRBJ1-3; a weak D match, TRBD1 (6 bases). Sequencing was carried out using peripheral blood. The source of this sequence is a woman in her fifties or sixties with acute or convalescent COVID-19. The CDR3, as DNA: TGTGCCTGGATGCAGGGGATTCCTGGAAACACCATATATTTT. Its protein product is CAWMQGIPGNTIYF.